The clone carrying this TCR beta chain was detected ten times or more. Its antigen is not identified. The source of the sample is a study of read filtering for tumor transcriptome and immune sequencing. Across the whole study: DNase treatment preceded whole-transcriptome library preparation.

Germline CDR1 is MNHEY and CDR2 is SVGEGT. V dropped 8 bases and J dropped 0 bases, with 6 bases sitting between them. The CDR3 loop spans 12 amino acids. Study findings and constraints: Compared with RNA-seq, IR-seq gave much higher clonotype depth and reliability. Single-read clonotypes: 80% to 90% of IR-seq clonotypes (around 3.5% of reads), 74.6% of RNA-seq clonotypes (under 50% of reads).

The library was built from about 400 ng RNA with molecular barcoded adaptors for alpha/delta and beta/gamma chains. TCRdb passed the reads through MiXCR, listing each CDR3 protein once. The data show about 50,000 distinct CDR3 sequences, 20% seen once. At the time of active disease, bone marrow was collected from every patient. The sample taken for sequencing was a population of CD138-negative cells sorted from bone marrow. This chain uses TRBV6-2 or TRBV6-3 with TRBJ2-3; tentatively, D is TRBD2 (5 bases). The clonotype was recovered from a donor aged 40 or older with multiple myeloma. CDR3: CASGGSTDTQYF. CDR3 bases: TGTGCCAGCGGCGGGAGCACAGATACGCAGTATTTT.